This entry lists 20 T cell receptor beta chains sequenced from one sample in a study of T cell responses to AZD1222 COVID-19 vaccine. Using immunoSEQ multiplex PCR, the repertoire was profiled, and TCRdb retains in-frame clones only, with some absent. Of approximately 110,000 clones in the sample, 88% are singletons; the top ten hold approximately 10%. Sequenced here: peripheral blood, sampled on day 0 of AZD1222 vaccination. The receptor source for this set is an adult in good health.

The chain has TRBV19 and TRBJ2-6, with D perhaps matching TRBD1 or TRBD2 (5 bases each). This CDR3 has 16 residues. V gave up 6 bases and J gave up 0 bases, with 12 bases separating them. The germline CDR1 and CDR2 sequences are LNHDA and SQIVND (reference sequence). The CDR3 sequence is CASSNRGRSGANVLTF. CDR3 bases: TGTGCCAGTAGCAACCGGGGCCGCTCTGGGGCCAACGTCCTGACTTTC.

This CDR3 reads CTSSQDWGTSGNSYNEQFF. CDR3 DNA: TGCACCAGCAGCCAAGATTGGGGGACTAGCGGGAACTCCTACAATGAGCAGTTCTTC. This chain connects TRBV1 to TRBJ2-1; the D segment call TRBD2 is taken from the table without a DNA check. TRBV1 is labeled a pseudogene. CDR3 size: 19 residues.

The chain is built from TRBV19 and TRBJ2-3; D may correspond to TRBD1 or TRBD2 (5 bases each). In germline, CDR1 is LNHDA, CDR2 SQIVND (reference sequence). CDR3 size: 16 residues. V lost 4 bases, J lost 2 bases, and 16 bases lay in between. CDR3 loop: CASSTQGGWLTDTQYF. The DNA for the CDR3 is TGTGCCAGTAGTACCCAGGGCGGGTGGCTCACAGATACGCAGTATTTT. Full variable domain (rest looked up from reference TRBV19 and TRBJ2-3): DGGITQSPKYLFRKEGQNVTLSCEQNLNHDAMYWYRQDPGQGLRLIYYSQIVNDFQKGDIAEGYSVSREKKESFPLTVTSAQKNPTAFYLCASSTQGGWLTDTQYFGPGTRLTVL.

This rearrangement joins TRBV5-1 to TRBJ1-1; maybe TRBD1 (5 bases). Germline V lookup: CDR1 SGHRS, CDR2 YFSETQ. There are 13 residues in the CDR3. V lost 0 bases, J lost 5 bases, and 8 bases lay in between. CDR3 DNA sequence: TGCGCCAGCAGCTTGGTAGGGGAGACTGAAGCTTTCTTT. Translating gives CASSLVGETEAFF.

V and J are TRBV30 and TRBJ2-1, with D uncertain. The CDR3 is made up of 10 amino acids. Trimming removed 3 bases at V and 12 bases at J, with 9 bases between. CDR1 GTSNPN and CDR2 SVGIG come from the germline V gene (reference sequence). CDR3 amino acids: CAWSRGPQFF. The CDR3 nucleotides read TGTGCCTGGAGCCGAGGCCCGCAGTTCTTC.

A remark on this clone: One junction end disagrees with the germline gene, perhaps due to a read error. The chain recombines TRBV7-7 with TRBJ2-6; D gene ambiguous. The CDR3 loop spans 15 amino acids. Per the germline V gene, CDR1 is SSHAT and CDR2 is FNYEAQ (reference sequence). The CDR3 DNA follows: TGTGCTAGCAGCCCCAGCCCAGCTGGGGCCAACGTCCTGACTTTC. This gives the protein CASSPSPAGANVLTF.

V usage is TRBV28 and J usage is TRBJ2-1; the match to TRBD2 covers 14 bases. CDR1 is MDHEN, CDR2 SYDVKM, per germline. The CDR3 loop spans 19 amino acids. The V segment lost 5 bases and the J segment 1 base; nucleotides outside the gene matches: 10. The CDR3 spells CASSGLGLAGVRSYNEQFF. The CDR3 bases are TGTGCCAGCAGTGGACTGGGACTAGCGGGAGTAAGGTCCTACAATGAGCAGTTCTTC.

The CDR3 protein is CASSPGLAWPDTQYF. CDR3 nucleotides: TGCGCCAGCAGCCCTGGACTAGCTTGGCCAGATACGCAGTATTTT. The chain joins TRBV5-1 to TRBJ2-3, with 8 bases matching TRBD2. Germline V gene sequence: CDR1 SGHRS, CDR2 YFSETQ. J lost 4 bases, V lost 4 bases, and 8 bases had no gene match. The CDR3 loop spans 15 amino acids. The entire variable domain, with the rest obtained from reference TRBV5-1 and TRBJ2-3, is as follows: KAGVTQTPRYLIKTRGQQVTLSCSPISGHRSVSWYQQTPGQGLQFLFEYFSETQRNKGNFPGRFSGRQFSNSRSEMNVSTLELGDSALYLCASSPGLAWPDTQYFGPGTRLTVL.

This chain uses TRBV6-5 with TRBJ2-6; no reliable D call. CDR3 size: 15 residues. The V and J ends lost 0 bases and 0 bases respectively, with 3 bases between them. CDR1 MNHEY and CDR2 SVGAGI come from the germline V gene. This chain's CDR3 is CASSYSRSGANVLTF. The CDR3 DNA is TGTGCCAGCAGTTACTCCCGCTCTGGGGCCAACGTCCTGACTTTC.

The chain has TRBV9 and TRBJ2-1; perhaps TRBD1 as D (6 bases). Looked up from germline, CDR1 is SGDLS and CDR2 is YYNGEE. Trimming stripped 2 bases from V and 7 bases from J, with 7 bases between. This CDR3 is built from 12 residues. CDR3 residues: CASSVQGNEQFF. CDR3 DNA: TGTGCCAGCAGCGTCCAGGGGAATGAGCAGTTCTTC.

A few counts support this clone. This chain uses TRBV6-4 with TRBJ2-5; D remains unclear. Germline CDR1 and CDR2: MRHNA and SNTAGT. The ends were cut back, 2 bases at V and 4 bases at J, with 5 bases in the middle. The CDR3 has 12 amino acids. This CDR3 is CASSDDGETQYF. The CDR3, as DNA: TGTGCCAGCAGTGACGATGGAGAGACCCAGTACTTC.

This sequence joins TRBV6-4 and TRBJ2-3; no clear D. Per germline, CDR1 MRHNA and CDR2 SNTAGT. The V and J ends lost 2 bases and 6 bases respectively, with 9 bases between them. This CDR3 has 13 residues. The CDR3 bases are TGTGCCAGCAGTGACCTTCAAACGGATACGCAGTATTTT. Protein sequence: CASSDLQTDTQYF.

The genes are TRBV4-1 and TRBJ1-5, with 10 bases aligning to TRBD1. The V and J ends lost 3 bases and 3 bases, in that order; junction bases with no gene match: 11. Germline CDR1 MGHRA, CDR2 YSYEKL. The CDR3 extends over 18 amino acids. Here the CDR3 reads CASSQGQGTYTANQPQHF. The CDR3 DNA is TGCGCCAGCAGCCAGGGACAGGGGACCTATACTGCCAATCAGCCCCAGCATTTT.

This chain connects TRBV5-1 to TRBJ1-1; the match to TRBD1 covers 11 bases. Germline-derived CDR1 and CDR2 are SGHRS and YFSETQ. The CDR3 runs 16 residues. The V and J ends lost 3 bases and 1 base, in that order; junction bases with no gene match: 5. DNA of the CDR3: TGCGCCAGCAGCTGGGGGACAGGGGGTCGGAACACTGAAGCTTTCTTT. Its translation: CASSWGTGGRNTEAFF.

This sequence joins TRBV9 and TRBJ1-1, with a tentative D call TRBD1 (5 bases). Germline CDR1 reads SGDLS; CDR2 reads YYNGEE. V was shortened by 0 bases and J by 0 bases, with 9 bases between the two germline ends. CDR3 length equals 15 residues. Written as DNA, the CDR3 is TGTGCCAGCAGCGTAGGGTGGGGGTTGAACACTGAAGCTTTCTTT. It translates to CASSVGWGLNTEAFF.

The chain combines TRBV10-3 with TRBJ2-1; D uncertain. Germline CDR1 reads ENHRY; CDR2 reads SYGVKD. V lost 3 bases and J lost 7, with 4 bases in between. The CDR3 runs to 11 residues. The CDR3 coding sequence is TGTGCCATCAGTGAATTTAATGAGCAGTTCTTC. As protein: CAISEFNEQFF.

This chain joins TRBV6-5 and TRBJ1-1, with TRBD1 as a possible D gene (5 bases). Trimming took off 0 bases at V and 0 bases at J, with 8 bases between the two ends. The CDR3 runs to 15 residues. The germline gives CDR1 MNHEY, CDR2 SVGAGI. As DNA, the CDR3 is TGTGCCAGCAGTTACTCGGGGGGTTTGAACACTGAAGCTTTCTTT. Translation: CASSYSGGLNTEAFF.

The chain carries TRBV13 and TRBJ1-2; possibly TRBD1 for D (5 bases). V was cut by 6 bases and J by 4 bases, with 15 bases left in between. The germline V gene encodes CDR1 PRHDT and CDR2 FYEKMQ (reference sequence). This CDR3 spans 14 amino acids. CDR3 protein: CASSYRDPFYGYTF. CDR3 bases: TGTGCCAGCAGTTACCGGGACCCCTTCTATGGCTACACCTTC.

V and J are TRBV6-5 and TRBJ2-3; 7 nucleotides line up with TRBD2. V lost 6 bases and J lost 2; bases outside the gene matches: 5. Germline CDR1 MNHEY, CDR2 SVGAGI. This CDR3 region has 14 residues. The CDR3 region is CASSQLAPTDTQYF. The CDR3 DNA reads as TGTGCCAGCAGCCAACTAGCGCCCACAGATACGCAGTATTTT.

The chain has TRBV14 and TRBJ2-7; 12 bases line up with TRBD2. The CDR3 totals 14 residues. V lost 4 bases to trimming and J lost 4 bases; unmatched junction nucleotides: 2. Germline V gives CDR1 SGHDN, CDR2 FVKESK. The CDR3, as DNA: TGTGCCAGCAGCCCTGGACTAGCGGGGTACGAGCAGTACTTC. Its translation is CASSPGLAGYEQYF.